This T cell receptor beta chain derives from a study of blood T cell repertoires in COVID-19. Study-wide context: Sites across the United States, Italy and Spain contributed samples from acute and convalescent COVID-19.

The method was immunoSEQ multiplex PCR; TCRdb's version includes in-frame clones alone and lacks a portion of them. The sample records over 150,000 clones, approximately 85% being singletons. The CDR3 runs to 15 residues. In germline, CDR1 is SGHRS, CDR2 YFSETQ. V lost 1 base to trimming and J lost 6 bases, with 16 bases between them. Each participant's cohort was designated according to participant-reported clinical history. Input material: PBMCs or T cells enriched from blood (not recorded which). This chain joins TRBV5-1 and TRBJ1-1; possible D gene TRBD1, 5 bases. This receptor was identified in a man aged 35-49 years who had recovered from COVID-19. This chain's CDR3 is CASSLKPQGLAEAFF. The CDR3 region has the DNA TGCGCCAGCAGCTTGAAACCTCAGGGACTCGCTGAAGCTTTCTTT.